This T cell receptor beta chain was obtained from a study of blood T cell repertoires in COVID-19. Study background: Spain, Italy and the United States supplied samples that represented acute and convalescent COVID-19. Sources were T cells, B-cell-depleted T cells, or PBMCs; the material itself was cDNA or gDNA.

Per the authors' pipeline: Scientists estimated how many nucleated cells there were by amplifying reference gene primers. Sequenced by immunoSEQ multiplex PCR; TCRdb stores in-frame clones only, minus some. The DNA gave D and trimming, while V, J and clone size come from that table. The sample yields some 37,000 clones, 90% seen once. Unmatched junction bases numbered 14, after V lost 5 bases and J lost 4 bases. The CDR3 has 17 residues. The germline CDR1 and CDR2 sequences are SGHVS and FQNEAQ. The receptor comes from a human donor in a cohort sampled during active COVID-19. Sequenced sample: peripheral blood. The chain combines TRBV7-8 with TRBJ2-5, with 9 positions matching TRBD1. The CDR3: CASSKNPPHRGPETQYF. The CDR3 nucleotides are TGTGCCAGCAGCAAAAATCCCCCCCACAGGGGGCCAGAGACCCAGTACTTC. Complete variable domain (other parts from reference TRBV7-8 and TRBJ2-5): GAGVSQSPRYKVAKRGQDVALRCDPISGHVSLFWYQQALGQGPEFLTYFQNEAQLDKSGLPSDRFFAERPEGSVSTLKIQRTQQEDSAVYLCASSKNPPHRGPETQYFGPGTRLLVL.